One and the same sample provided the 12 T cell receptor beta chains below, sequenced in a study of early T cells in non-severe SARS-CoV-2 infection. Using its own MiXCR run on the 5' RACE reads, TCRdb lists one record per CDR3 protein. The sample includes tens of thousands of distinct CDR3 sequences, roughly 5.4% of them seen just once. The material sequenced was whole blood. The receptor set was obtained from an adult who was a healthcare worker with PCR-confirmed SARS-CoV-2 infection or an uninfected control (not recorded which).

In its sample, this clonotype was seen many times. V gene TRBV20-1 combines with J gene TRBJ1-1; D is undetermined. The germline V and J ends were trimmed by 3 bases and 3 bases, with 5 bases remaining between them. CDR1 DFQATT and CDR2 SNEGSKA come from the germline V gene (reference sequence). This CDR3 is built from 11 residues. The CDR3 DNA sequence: TGCAGTGCTAGCGAAGACACTGAAGCTTTCTTT. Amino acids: CSASEDTEAFF.

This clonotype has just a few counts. In nucleotides, the CDR3 is TGTGCCAGCAGCTTTCTAGGGTTGGGCAATCAGCCCCAGCATTTT. This encodes CASSFLGLGNQPQHF. The V call is TRBV5-5, the J call TRBJ1-5, with D uncertain. Germline loops: CDR1 SGHKS, CDR2 YYEKEE (reference sequence). Trimming stripped 2 bases from V and 2 bases from J, with 11 bases between. This CDR3 is built from 15 residues.

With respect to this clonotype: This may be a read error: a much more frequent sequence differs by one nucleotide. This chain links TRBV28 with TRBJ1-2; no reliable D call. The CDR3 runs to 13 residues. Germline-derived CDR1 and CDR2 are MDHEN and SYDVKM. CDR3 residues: CASSPQYNYGHTF. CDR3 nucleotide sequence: TGTGCCAGCAGTCCACAGTATAACTATGGCCACACCTTC.

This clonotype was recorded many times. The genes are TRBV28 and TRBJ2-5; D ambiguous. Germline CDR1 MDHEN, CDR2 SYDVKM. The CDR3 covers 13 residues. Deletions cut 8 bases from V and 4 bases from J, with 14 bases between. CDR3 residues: CASQPPGLETQYF. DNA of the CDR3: TGTGCCAGCCAGCCCCCGGGTTTAGAGACCCAGTACTTC.

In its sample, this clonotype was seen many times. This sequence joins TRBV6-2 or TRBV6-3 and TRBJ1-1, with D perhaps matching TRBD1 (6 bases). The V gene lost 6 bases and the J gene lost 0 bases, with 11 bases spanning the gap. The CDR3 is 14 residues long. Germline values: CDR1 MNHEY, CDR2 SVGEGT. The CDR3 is CASRDSLMNTEAFF. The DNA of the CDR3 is TGTGCCAGCAGGGACAGCCTCATGAACACTGAAGCTTTCTTT.

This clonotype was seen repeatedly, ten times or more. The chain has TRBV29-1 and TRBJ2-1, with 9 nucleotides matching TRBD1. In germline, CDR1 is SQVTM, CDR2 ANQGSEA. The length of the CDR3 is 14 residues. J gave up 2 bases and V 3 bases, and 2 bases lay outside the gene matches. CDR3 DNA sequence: TGCAGCGTTGAGGGACAGGGTACCTACAATGAGCAGTTCTTC. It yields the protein CSVEGQGTYNEQFF.

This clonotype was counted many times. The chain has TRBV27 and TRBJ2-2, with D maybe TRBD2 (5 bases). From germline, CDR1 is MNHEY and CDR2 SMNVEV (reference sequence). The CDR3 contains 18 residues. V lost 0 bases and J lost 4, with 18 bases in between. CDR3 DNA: TGTGCCAGCAGTTTATCGGCCCTAGCTTCACGAAGCACCGGGGAGCTGTTTTTT. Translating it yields CASSLSALASRSTGELFF.

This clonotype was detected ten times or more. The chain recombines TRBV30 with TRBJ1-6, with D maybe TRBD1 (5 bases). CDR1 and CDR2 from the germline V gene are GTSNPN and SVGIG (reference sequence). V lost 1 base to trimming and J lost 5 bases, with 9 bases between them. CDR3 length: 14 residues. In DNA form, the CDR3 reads TGTGCCTGGAGTGGCCAAGGGGATAATTCACCCCTCCACTTT. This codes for CAWSGQGDNSPLHF.

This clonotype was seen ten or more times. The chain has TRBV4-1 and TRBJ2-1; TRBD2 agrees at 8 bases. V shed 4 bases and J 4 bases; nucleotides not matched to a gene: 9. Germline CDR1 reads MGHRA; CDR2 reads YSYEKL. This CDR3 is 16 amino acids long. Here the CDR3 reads CASSRGGSGEYNEQFF. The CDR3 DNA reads TGCGCCAGCAGCCGCGGGGGGAGCGGAGAATACAATGAGCAGTTCTTC.

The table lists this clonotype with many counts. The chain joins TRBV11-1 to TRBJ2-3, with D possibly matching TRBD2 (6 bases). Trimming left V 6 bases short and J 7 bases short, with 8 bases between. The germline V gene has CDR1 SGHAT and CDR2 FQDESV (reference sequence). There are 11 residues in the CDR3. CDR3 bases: TGTGCCAGCAGGCGGGATAATACGCAGTATTTT. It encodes CASRRDNTQYF.

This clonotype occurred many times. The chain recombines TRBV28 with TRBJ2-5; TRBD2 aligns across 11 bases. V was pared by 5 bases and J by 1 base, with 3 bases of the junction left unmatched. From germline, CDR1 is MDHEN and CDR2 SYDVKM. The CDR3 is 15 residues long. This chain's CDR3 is CASSAGLAAQETQYF. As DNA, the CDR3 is TGTGCCAGCAGTGCGGGACTAGCGGCCCAAGAGACCCAGTACTTC.

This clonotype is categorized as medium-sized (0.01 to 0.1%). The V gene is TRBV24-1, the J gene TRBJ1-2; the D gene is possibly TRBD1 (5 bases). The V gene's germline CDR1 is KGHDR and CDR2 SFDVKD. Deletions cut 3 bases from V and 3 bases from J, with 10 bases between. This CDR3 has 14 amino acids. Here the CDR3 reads CATSDGARDYGYTF. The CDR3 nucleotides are TGTGCCACCAGTGATGGTGCCAGGGACTATGGCTACACCTTC.